This entry concerns a single TCR beta chain. Its target is unknown. The sample comes from a study of CD8+ T cells in alopecia areata. The CDR3 consists of 14 residues. Between the trimmed V and J ends, which lost 0 bases and 4 bases, there was a span of 10 bases. CDR1 and CDR2 from the germline V gene are SGHRS and YFSETQ. The sequencing template was cDNA reverse transcribed from extracted RNA. Profiling relied on immunoSEQ multiplex PCR, and the TCRdb table lists in-frame clones only, not all of them. The profile covers about 110,000 clones, with around three fifths appearing a single time and 3% to 3.5% taken by the ten largest. Treatment of the sample: oral pan-JAK inhibitor, 5-10 mg twice daily. Overall study findings and caveats: TCR sharing across patients was less clear than in mice, possibly HLA-related.

This sequence joins TRBV5-1 and TRBJ1-1; possible D gene TRBD1, 5 bases. Material: CD4+ T cells sorted from blood, obtained at week 24, from a patient treated with tofacitinib. The TCR sequence derives from a human donor with alopecia areata. The CDR3 is CASSLDPGSTEAFF. The DNA of the CDR3 is TGCGCCAGCAGCTTGGATCCAGGGTCCACTGAAGCTTTCTTT.